One T cell receptor (beta chain) is described in this entry. This entry belongs to a study of CD8 T cells in Susac syndrome. The CDR3 is 14 amino acids. V lost 6 bases and J 0 bases, leaving 11 bases between the germline ends. The germline CDR1 and CDR2 sequences are MNHEY and SVGAGI. The authors carried out high-throughput sequencing of TCR beta. They applied it to CD8+ and CD4+ T cells obtained from blood. The RNA input was roughly 0.45 to 1 ug, and it was reverse transcribed with random hexamers. Multiplex immunoSEQ PCR targeted 54 Vbeta and 13 Jbeta TCR beta segments. TCRdb re-called the immunoSEQ multiplex PCR reads through MiXCR, storing one row per CDR3 protein. The sample lists about 200,000 distinct CDR3 sequences, nearly 95% occurring once.

The sample taken for sequencing was CD4+ T cells from PBMCs. This receptor was obtained from a human donor with multiple sclerosis. V is TRBV6-5 and J is TRBJ1-2; a possible D gene is TRBD1 (5 bases). The CDR3 nucleotides read TGTGCCAGCAGCCGCGGGGGTGCTAACTATGGCTACACCTTC. Translated: CASSRGGANYGYTF.